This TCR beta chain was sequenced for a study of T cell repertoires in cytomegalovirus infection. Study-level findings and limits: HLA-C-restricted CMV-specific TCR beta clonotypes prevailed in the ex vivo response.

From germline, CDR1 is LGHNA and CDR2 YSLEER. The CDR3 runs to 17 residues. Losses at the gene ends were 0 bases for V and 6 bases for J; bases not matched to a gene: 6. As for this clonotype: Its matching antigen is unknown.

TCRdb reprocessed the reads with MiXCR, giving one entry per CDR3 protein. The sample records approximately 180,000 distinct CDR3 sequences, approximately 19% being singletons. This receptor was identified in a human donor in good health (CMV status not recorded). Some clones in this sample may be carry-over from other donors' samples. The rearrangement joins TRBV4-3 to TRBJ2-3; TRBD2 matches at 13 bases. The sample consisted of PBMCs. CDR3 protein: CASSQDQGLAGMDTQYF. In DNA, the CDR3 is TGCGCCAGCAGCCAAGATCAGGGACTAGCGGGAATGGATACGCAGTATTTT.